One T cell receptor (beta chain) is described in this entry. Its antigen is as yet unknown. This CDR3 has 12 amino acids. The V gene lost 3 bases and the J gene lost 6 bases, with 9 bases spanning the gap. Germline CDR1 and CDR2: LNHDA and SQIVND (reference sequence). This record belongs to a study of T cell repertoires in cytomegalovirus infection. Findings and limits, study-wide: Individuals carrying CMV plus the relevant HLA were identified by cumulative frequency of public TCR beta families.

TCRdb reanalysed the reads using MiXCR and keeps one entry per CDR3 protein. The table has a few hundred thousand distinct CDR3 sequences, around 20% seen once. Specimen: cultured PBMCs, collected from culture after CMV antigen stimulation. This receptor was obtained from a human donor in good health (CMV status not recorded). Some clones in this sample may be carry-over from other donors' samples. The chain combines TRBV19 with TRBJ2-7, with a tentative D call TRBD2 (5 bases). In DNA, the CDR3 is TGTGCCAGTAGTATGTCGGGGAGCGAGCAGTACTTC. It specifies CASSMSGSEQYF.